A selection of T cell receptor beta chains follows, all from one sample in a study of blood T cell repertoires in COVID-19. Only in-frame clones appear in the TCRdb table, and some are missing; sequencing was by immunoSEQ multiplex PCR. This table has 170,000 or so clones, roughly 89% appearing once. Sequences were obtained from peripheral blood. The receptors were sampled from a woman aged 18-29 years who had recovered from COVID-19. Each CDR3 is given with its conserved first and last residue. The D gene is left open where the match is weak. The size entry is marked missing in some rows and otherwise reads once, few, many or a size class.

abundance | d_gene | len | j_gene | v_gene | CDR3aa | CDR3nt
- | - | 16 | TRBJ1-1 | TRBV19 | CASSIRKQGLNTEAFF | TGTGCCAGTAGTATCCGTAAACAGGGATTGAACACTGAAGCTTTCTTT
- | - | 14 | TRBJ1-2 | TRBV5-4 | CASSSTGSNYGYTF | TGTGCCAGCAGCTCGACAGGTTCTAACTATGGCTACACCTTC
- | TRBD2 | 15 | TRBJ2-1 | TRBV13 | CASSWAGLAANEQFF | TGTGCCAGCAGCTGGGCCGGACTAGCGGCCAATGAGCAGTTCTTC
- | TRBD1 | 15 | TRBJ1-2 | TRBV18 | CASSNLGQGTWGYTF | TGTGCCAGCTCAAACCTGGGACAGGGGACGTGGGGCTACACCTTC
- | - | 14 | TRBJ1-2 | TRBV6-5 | CASSITGFNYGYTF | TGTGCCAGCAGTATCACAGGGTTCAACTATGGCTACACCTTC
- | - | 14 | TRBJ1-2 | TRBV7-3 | CASSLNPGDYGYTF | TGTGCCAGCAGCTTAAACCCAGGGGACTATGGCTACACCTTC
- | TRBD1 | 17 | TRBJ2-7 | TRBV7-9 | CASSLRQPGTGSHEQYF | TGTGCCAGCAGCCTTCGTCAGCCCGGGACAGGGTCCCACGAGCAGTACTTC
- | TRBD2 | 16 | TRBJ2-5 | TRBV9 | CASSPHSGGLQETQYF | TGTGCCAGCAGCCCTCATAGCGGGGGCCTCCAAGAGACCCAGTACTTC
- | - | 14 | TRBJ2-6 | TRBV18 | CASLRNFGANVLTF | TGTGCCAGCTTGAGGAATTTCGGGGCCAACGTCCTGACTTTC
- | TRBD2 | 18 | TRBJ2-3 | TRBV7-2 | CASSLVGSGSGGRDTQYF | TGTGCCAGCAGCTTAGTGGGGAGCGGGAGTGGGGGTCGGGATACGCAGTATTTT
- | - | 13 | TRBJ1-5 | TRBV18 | CASSPAVDQPQHF | TGTGCCAGCTCACCAGCAGTTGATCAGCCCCAGCATTTT
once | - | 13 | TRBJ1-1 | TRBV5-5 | CASSLTGNTEAFF | TGTGCCAGCAGCTTAACAGGGAACACTGAAGCTTTCTTT
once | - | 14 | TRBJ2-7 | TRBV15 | CATSSKESAYEQYF | TGTGCCACCAGCTCCAAAGAGAGCGCCTACGAGCAGTACTTC
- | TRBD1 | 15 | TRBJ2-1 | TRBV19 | CASTTGQGGNNEQFF | TGTGCCAGTACCACGGGACAGGGGGGAAACAATGAGCAGTTCTTC
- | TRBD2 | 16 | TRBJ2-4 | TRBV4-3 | CASSHTTGGPKNIQYF | TGCGCCAGCAGCCACACTACGGGGGGGCCCAAAAACATTCAGTACTTC
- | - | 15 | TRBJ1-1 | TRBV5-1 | CASSSSTVGVTEAFF | TGCGCCAGCAGCTCGTCTACAGTCGGGGTTACTGAAGCTTTCTTT